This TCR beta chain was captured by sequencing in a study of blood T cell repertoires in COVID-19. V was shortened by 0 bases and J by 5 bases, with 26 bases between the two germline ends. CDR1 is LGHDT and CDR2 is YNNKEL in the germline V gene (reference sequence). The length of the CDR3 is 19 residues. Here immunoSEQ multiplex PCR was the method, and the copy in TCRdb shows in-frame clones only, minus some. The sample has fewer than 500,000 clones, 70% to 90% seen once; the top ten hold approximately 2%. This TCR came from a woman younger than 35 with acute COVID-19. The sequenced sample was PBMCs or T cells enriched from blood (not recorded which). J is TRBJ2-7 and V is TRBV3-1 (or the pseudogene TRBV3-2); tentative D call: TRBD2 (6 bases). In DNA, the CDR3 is TGTGCCAGCAGCCAAGATGGGCTTAGGGCTAGCGTGGTGGTCGACGAGCAGTACTTC. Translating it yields CASSQDGLRASVVVDEQYF.